One and the same sample provided the 22 T cell receptor beta chains below, sequenced in a study of blood T cell repertoires in COVID-19 (dated by TCRdb to 2019 to 2021). The library came from the immunoSEQ multiplex PCR assay. TCRdb holds this immuneACCESS table with in-frame rearrangements only. Some clones are missing; in checked studies, unresolved V genes explain under half, and the rest has no known cause. The sample profile shows roughly 63,000 clones; around 79% of them were found once. Around 10% of the sample is held by the ten biggest clonotypes. The sequencing input was peripheral blood. These receptors all stem from a human donor in a cohort sampled during active COVID-19.

V gene TRBV6-5 combines with J gene TRBJ1-1; D is unresolved. Germline V lookup: CDR1 MNHEY, CDR2 SVGAGI. This CDR3 comprises 10 residues. Between the trimmed V and J ends, which lost 6 bases and 10 bases, there was a span of 9 bases. CDR3 nucleotide sequence: TGTGCCAGCAGACAAATCGCAGCTTTCTTT. Translating gives CASRQIAAFF.

The chain links TRBV14 to TRBJ2-2, with TRBD1 matching 7 bases. V dropped 3 bases and J dropped 3; count of bases not matched to a gene: 4. The CDR3 covers 15 residues. From germline, CDR1 is SGHDN and CDR2 FVKESK. The CDR3 DNA follows: TGTGCCAGCAGCCACGACAGGGTTTACACCGGGGAGCTGTTTTTT. As protein: CASSHDRVYTGELFF.

The genes are TRBV11-2 and TRBJ2-1, with a tentative D call TRBD2 (6 bases). The CDR3 is 14 amino acids. Germline CDR1 SGHAT, CDR2 FQNNGV. V was trimmed by 3 bases and J by 3 bases, leaving 9 bases between them. In nucleotides, the CDR3 is TGTGCCAGCAGCTTGTCGGGGGTCTACAATGAGCAGTTCTTC. This codes for CASSLSGVYNEQFF.

The CDR3: CASSRRLLAGGNEQFF. CDR3 nucleotides: TGCGCCAGCAGCCGGCGACTTCTAGCGGGAGGGAATGAGCAGTTCTTC. V and J are TRBV4-3 and TRBJ2-1; 12 bases map to TRBD2. This CDR3 is 16 amino acids long. Germline CDR1 is LGHNA and CDR2 is YSLEER. V trimming: 4 bases; J trimming: 7 bases; junction bases outside the gene matches: 8.

CDR3 sequence (DNA): TGTGCCAGCTCACCACCGTTAACAGCCTACAATGAGCAGTTCTTC. It translates to CASSPPLTAYNEQFF. The chain carries TRBV18 and TRBJ2-1; no reliable D call. The CDR3 length is 15 residues. CDR1 and CDR2 (germline): KGHSH, LQKENI. V was trimmed by 0 bases and J by 2 bases, leaving 8 bases between them.

This clone has a single count. This chain joins TRBV28 and TRBJ2-6, with D hard to call. Per the germline V gene, CDR1 is MDHEN and CDR2 is SYDVKM. The CDR3 runs 15 residues. V was pared by 3 bases and J by 4 bases, with 10 bases between. The CDR3 DNA reads TGTGCCAGCAGTTTCGGGTCGTTGGGGGCCAACGTCCTGACTTTC. This codes for CASSFGSLGANVLTF.

The V gene is TRBV28, the J gene TRBJ1-2; 10 bases are shared with TRBD1. The V gene's germline CDR1 is MDHEN and CDR2 SYDVKM. The CDR3 runs to 13 residues. With V trimmed by 10 bases and J by 5 bases, 7 bases remained unmatched. The CDR3 DNA follows: TGTGCCACGATGACAGGGGGCGTGTATGGCTACACCTTC. The encoded protein is CATMTGGVYGYTF.

The genes are TRBV20-1 and TRBJ1-2; D is uncertain. Trimming removed 4 bases at V and 7 bases at J, with 7 bases between. From germline, CDR1 is DFQATT and CDR2 SNEGSKA (reference sequence). CDR3 length: 10 residues. The CDR3 DNA reads as TGCAGTGCTAAGAGAAGTGGCTACACCTTC. It translates to CSAKRSGYTF.

J is TRBJ2-2 and V is TRBV5-6, with D perhaps TRBD2 (5 bases). Per the germline V gene, CDR1 is SGHDT and CDR2 is YYEEEE. V was clipped by 2 bases and J by 5 bases, with 19 bases between them. CDR3 length: 17 residues. CDR3 region: CASSFWAGFATTGELFF. CDR3 DNA: TGTGCCAGCAGCTTTTGGGCGGGCTTCGCTACAACCGGGGAGCTGTTTTTT.

This clone came up once. The chain uses TRBV28 and TRBJ1-3, with D perhaps TRBD1 (5 bases). Looked up from germline, CDR1 is MDHEN and CDR2 is SYDVKM. CDR3 length equals 14 residues. V dropped 8 bases and J dropped 0 bases, with 11 bases sitting between them. CDR3 sequence: CASADRSSGNTIYF. CDR3 sequence (DNA): TGTGCCAGCGCCGACAGAAGCTCTGGAAACACCATATATTTT. The whole variable domain, filled in from reference TRBV28 and TRBJ1-3, reads DVKVTQSSRYLVKRTGEKVFLECVQDMDHENMFWYRQDPGLGLRLIYFSYDVKMKEKGDIPEGYSVSREKKERFSLILESASTNQTSMYLCASADRSSGNTIYFGEGSWLTVV.

The CDR3 region is CASSRQGVSAETQYF. Here the CDR3 DNA reads TGTGCCAGCAGTCGACAGGGGGTGAGTGCGGAGACCCAGTACTTC. The rearrangement joins TRBV6-2 or TRBV6-3 to TRBJ2-5, with 9 bases lining up with TRBD1. Germline CDR1 is MNHEY and CDR2 is SVGEGT. Losses at the gene ends were 5 bases for V and 5 bases for J; bases not matched to a gene: 9. The CDR3 covers 15 residues.

This rearrangement joins TRBV5-5 to TRBJ2-5; no definite D call. Trimming took off 4 bases at V and 2 bases at J, with 12 bases between the two ends. The germline gives CDR1 SGHKS, CDR2 YYEKEE (reference sequence). CDR3 size: 14 residues. The CDR3 nucleotides are TGTGCCAGCAGCCCACCCCGACTTCAAGAGACCCAGTACTTC. The encoded protein is CASSPPRLQETQYF. Complete variable domain (other parts from reference TRBV5-5 and TRBJ2-5): DAGVTQSPTHLIKTRGQQVTLRCSPISGHKSVSWYQQVLGQGPQFIFQYYEKEERGRGNFPDRFSARQFPNYSSELNVNALLLGDSALYLCASSPPRLQETQYFGPGTRLLVL.

In DNA, the CDR3 is TGTGCCAGTAGTAAGTCGACAGGCGGAGCTGAAGCTTTCTTT. Protein sequence: CASSKSTGGAEAFF. V gene TRBV19 combines with J gene TRBJ1-1; D might be TRBD1 (6 bases). The CDR3 is 14 residues long. The germline V and J ends were trimmed by 4 bases and 6 bases, with 15 bases remaining between them. From germline, CDR1 is LNHDA and CDR2 SQIVND (reference sequence).

The CDR3 sequence: CASSLGTGTQYGYTF. In nucleotides, the CDR3 is TGTGCCAGCAGCTTGGGAACCGGGACACAGTATGGCTACACCTTC. This chain joins TRBV5-5 and TRBJ1-2, with TRBD1 as a possible D gene (6 bases). The CDR3 runs to 15 residues. CDR1 and CDR2 (germline): SGHKS, YYEKEE (reference sequence). Trimming removed 0 bases from V and 5 bases from J, with 14 bases in between.

V usage is TRBV7-9 and J usage is TRBJ2-7, with 12 bases lining up with TRBD2. CDR1 is SEHNR and CDR2 is FQNEAQ in the germline V gene (reference sequence). J was trimmed by 3 bases and V by 3 bases; bases with no gene match: 12. This CDR3 has 18 residues. The CDR3 region is CASSLLTSGSAKYYEQYF. CDR3 coding DNA: TGTGCCAGCAGCTTGTTGACTAGCGGGAGCGCCAAGTACTACGAGCAGTACTTC. The entire variable domain, with the rest obtained from reference TRBV7-9 and TRBJ2-7, is as follows: DTGVSQNPRHKITKRGQNVTFRCDPISEHNRLYWYRQTLGQGPEFLTYFQNEAQLEKSRLLSDRFSAERPKGSFSTLEIQRTEQGDSAMYLCASSLLTSGSAKYYEQYFGPGTRLTVT.

In the case of this clone: Sequence at one end of the junction differs from germline and may be a read error. CDR3 residues: CASNYSAGGTGELFF. The CDR3 bases are TGTGCCAGCAATTACTCGGCGGGAGGAACCGGGGAGCTGTTTTTT. The chain combines TRBV6-5 with TRBJ2-2; 8 positions match TRBD2. Germline CDR1 MNHEY, CDR2 SVGAGI. The CDR3 totals 15 residues.

The V call is TRBV19, the J call TRBJ1-1, with a weak D call TRBD1 (5 bases). From germline, CDR1 is LNHDA and CDR2 SQIVND (reference sequence). The CDR3 loop spans 13 amino acids. Trimming left V 5 bases short and J 5 bases short, with 12 bases between. As DNA, the CDR3 is TGTGCCAGTAGTCCTCTGGACAAAACTGAAGCTTTCTTT. The encoded protein is CASSPLDKTEAFF.

The V gene is TRBV7-9, the J gene TRBJ2-5; possibly TRBD2 for D (7 bases). This CDR3 is built from 14 residues. CDR1 and CDR2 (germline): SEHNR, FQNEAQ (reference sequence). The V end was cut by 5 bases, the J end by 4 bases, with 14 bases between. The CDR3 DNA sequence: TGTGCCAGCAGCGACCTCCGGGGGGCAGAGACCCAGTACTTC. Amino acid sequence: CASSDLRGAETQYF.

The chain couples TRBV30 to TRBJ1-2, with D perhaps matching TRBD1 (5 bases). V lost 7 bases and J 2 bases, leaving 14 bases between the germline ends. The CDR3 totals 13 residues. CDR1 is GTSNPN, CDR2 SVGIG, per germline (reference sequence). CDR3 residues: CASRREGNYGYTF. The CDR3 bases are TGTGCCTCCAGAAGGGAGGGGAACTATGGCTACACCTTC.

The rearrangement joins TRBV29-1 to TRBJ2-2, with 10 nucleotides matching TRBD1. This CDR3 is 16 amino acids long. Trimming cost V 0 bases and J 7 bases; bases outside gene matches: 8. The V gene's germline CDR1 is SQVTM and CDR2 ANQGSEA. The CDR3 bases are TGCAGCGTTGAAGATTTCAACGGACAGGGGGTCGGGGAGCTGTTTTTT. Amino acid sequence: CSVEDFNGQGVGELFF.

This chain links TRBV25-1 with TRBJ2-5; 10 bases are a match to TRBD1. This CDR3 has 15 amino acids. The trim removed 2 bases at V and 9 bases at J, leaving 9 bases unmatched. The germline V gene encodes CDR1 MGHDK and CDR2 SYGVNS. The CDR3 DNA sequence: TGTGCCAGCAGTGAAGGCCGACAGGGGGCAGTGTCCCAGTACTTC. It codes for CASSEGRQGAVSQYF.

The chain is built from TRBV5-1 and TRBJ1-2; TRBD1 matches 7 bases. The germline gives CDR1 SGHRS, CDR2 YFSETQ. V gave up 1 base and J gave up 8 bases; unmatched junction bases: 5. The length of the CDR3 is 13 residues. DNA of the CDR3: TGCGCCAGCAGCTTGACAGGGGATCCCGGCTACACCTTC. Encoded protein: CASSLTGDPGYTF.